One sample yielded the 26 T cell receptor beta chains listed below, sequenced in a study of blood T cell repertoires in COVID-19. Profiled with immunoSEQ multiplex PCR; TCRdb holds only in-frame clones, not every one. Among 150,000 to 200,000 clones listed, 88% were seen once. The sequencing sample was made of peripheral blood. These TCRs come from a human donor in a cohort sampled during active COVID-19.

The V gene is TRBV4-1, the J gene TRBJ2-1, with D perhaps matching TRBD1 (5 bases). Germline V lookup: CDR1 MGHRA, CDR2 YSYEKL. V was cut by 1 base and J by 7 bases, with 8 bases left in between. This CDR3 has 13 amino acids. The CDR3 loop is CASSQGYRNEQFF. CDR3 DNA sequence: TGCGCCAGCAGCCAAGGTTACAGGAATGAGCAGTTCTTC.

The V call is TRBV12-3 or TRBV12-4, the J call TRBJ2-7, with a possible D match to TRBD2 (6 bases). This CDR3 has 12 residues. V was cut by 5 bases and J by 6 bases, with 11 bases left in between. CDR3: CASSQKTSEQYF. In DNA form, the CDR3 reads TGTGCCAGCAGTCAAAAGACTAGCGAGCAGTACTTC.

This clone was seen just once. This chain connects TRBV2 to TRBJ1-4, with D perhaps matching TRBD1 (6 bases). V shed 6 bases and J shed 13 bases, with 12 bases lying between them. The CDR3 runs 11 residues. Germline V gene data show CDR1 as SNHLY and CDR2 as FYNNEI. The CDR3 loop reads CASRMQGLLFF. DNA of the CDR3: TGTGCCAGCAGGATGCAGGGGCTACTGTTTTTT.

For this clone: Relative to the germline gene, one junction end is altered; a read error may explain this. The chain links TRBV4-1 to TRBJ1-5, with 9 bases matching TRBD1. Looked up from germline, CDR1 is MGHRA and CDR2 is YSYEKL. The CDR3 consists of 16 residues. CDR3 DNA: TGCGCCAGCAGCCAACAACAGGGGGCGCGAAGTCAGTCCCAGCATTTT. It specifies CASSQQQGARSQSQHF.

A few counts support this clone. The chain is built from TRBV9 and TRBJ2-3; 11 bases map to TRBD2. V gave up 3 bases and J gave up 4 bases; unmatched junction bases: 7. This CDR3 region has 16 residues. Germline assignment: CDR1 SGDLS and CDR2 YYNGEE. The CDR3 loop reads CASSETSGELADTQYF. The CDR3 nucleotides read TGTGCCAGCAGCGAGACTAGCGGGGAACTTGCAGATACGCAGTATTTT.

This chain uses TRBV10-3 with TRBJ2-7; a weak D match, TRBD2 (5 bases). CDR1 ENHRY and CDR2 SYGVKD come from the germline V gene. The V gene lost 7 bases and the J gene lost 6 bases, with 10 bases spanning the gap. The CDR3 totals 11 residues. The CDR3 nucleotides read TGTGCCATCAACCGGGGATCCGAGCAGTACTTC. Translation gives CAINRGSEQYF.

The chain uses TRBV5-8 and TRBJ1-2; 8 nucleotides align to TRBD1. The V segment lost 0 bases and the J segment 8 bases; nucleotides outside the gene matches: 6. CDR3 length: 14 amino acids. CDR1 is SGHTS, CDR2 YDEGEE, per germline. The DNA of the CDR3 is TGTGCCAGCAGCTTGGACAGGGGGTTCCGGGGCTACACCTTC. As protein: CASSLDRGFRGYTF.

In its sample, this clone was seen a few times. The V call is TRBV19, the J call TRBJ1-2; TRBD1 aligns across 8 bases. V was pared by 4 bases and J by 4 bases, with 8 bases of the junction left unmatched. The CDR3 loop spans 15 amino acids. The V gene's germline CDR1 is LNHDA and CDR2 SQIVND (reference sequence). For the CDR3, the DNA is TGTGCCAGTAGTACCGCGACAGGGGTTGGCTATGGCTACACCTTC. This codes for CASSTATGVGYGYTF. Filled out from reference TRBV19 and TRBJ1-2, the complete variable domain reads DGGITQSPKYLFRKEGQNVTLSCEQNLNHDAMYWYRQDPGQGLRLIYYSQIVNDFQKGDIAEGYSVSREKKESFPLTVTSAQKNPTAFYLCASSTATGVGYGYTFGSGTRLTVV.

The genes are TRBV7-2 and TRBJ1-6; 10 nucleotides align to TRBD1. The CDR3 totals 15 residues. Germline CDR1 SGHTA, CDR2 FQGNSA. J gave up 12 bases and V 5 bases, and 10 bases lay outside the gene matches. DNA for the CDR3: TGTGCCAGCAGCACCCGGACAGGGGGTGGGATACCCCTCCACTTT. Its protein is CASSTRTGGGIPLHF.

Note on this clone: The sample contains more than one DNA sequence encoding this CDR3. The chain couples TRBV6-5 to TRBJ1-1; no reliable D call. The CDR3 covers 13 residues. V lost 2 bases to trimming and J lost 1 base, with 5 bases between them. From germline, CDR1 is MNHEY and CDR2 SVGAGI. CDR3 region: CASSYGQNTEAFF. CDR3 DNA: TGTGCCAGCAGTTACGGGCAGAACACTGAAGCTTTCTTT.

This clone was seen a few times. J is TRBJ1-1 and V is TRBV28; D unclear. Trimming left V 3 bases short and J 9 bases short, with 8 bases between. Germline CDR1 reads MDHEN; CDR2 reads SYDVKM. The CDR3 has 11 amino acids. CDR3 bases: TGTGCCAGCAGTTTGGCCGCACAAGCTTTCTTT. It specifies CASSLAAQAFF.

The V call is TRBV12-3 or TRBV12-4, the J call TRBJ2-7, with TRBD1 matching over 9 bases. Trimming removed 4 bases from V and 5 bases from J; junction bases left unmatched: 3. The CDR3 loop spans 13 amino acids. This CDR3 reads CASSSRQGDEQYF. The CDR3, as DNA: TGTGCCAGCAGTTCAAGACAGGGGGACGAGCAGTACTTC.

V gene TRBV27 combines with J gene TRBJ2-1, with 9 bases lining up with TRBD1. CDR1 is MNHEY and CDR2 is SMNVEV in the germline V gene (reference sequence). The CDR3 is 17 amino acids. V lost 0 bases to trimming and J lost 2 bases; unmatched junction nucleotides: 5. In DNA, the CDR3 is TGTGCCAGCAGTTTATCGAGGGGACAGGGCACCTACAATGAGCAGTTCTTC. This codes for CASSLSRGQGTYNEQFF.

The CDR3 bases are TGTGCCAGCAGTTTGACAGGGGGAACCTACGAGCAGTACTTC. Translated: CASSLTGGTYEQYF. The rearrangement joins TRBV6-2 or TRBV6-3 to TRBJ2-7; TRBD1 agrees at 9 bases. The CDR3 runs to 14 residues. With 4 bases clipped from V and 2 bases from J, the junction kept 3 bases outside the gene matches. The germline V gene has CDR1 MNHEY and CDR2 SVGEGT.

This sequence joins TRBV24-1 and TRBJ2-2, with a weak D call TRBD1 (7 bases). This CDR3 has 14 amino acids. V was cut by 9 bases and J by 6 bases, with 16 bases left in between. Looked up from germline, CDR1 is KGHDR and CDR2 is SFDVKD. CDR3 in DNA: TGTGCCACCTCCATAGGAGGGGGCCCCGGGGAGCTGTTTTTT. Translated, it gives CATSIGGGPGELFF.

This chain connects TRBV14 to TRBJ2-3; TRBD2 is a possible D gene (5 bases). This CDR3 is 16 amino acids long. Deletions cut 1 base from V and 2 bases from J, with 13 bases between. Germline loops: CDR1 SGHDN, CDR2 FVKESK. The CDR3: CASSQGPSGPTDTQYF. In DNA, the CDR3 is TGTGCCAGCAGCCAAGGACCCAGCGGTCCCACAGATACGCAGTATTTT.

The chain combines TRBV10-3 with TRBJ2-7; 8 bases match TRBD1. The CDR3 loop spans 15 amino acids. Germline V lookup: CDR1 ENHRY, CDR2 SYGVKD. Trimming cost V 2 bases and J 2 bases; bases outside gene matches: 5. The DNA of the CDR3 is TGTGCCATCAGTGAGAAGGACAGGGCCGCCTACGAGCAGTACTTC. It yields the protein CAISEKDRAAYEQYF.

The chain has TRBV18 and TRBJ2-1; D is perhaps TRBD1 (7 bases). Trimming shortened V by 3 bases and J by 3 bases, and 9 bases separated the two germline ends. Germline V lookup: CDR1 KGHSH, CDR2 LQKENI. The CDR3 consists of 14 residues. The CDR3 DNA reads TGTGCCAGCTCACCCCAGGGGGGCTACAATGAGCAGTTCTTC. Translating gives CASSPQGGYNEQFF.

The CDR3 region is CASSPVGGDTEAFF. The CDR3 DNA reads TGTGCCAGCTCACCCGTAGGGGGAGACACTGAAGCTTTCTTT. The rearrangement links TRBV18 to TRBJ1-1; tentatively, D is TRBD1 (6 bases). V lost 3 bases to trimming and J lost 3 bases, with 11 bases between them. The germline V gene encodes CDR1 KGHSH and CDR2 LQKENI. CDR3 length equals 14 residues. Drawing the rest from reference TRBV18 and TRBJ1-1, the complete variable domain is NAGVMQNPRHLVRRRGQEARLRCSPMKGHSHVYWYRQLPEEGLKFMVYLQKENIIDESGMPKERFSAEFPKEGPSILRIQQVVRGDSAAYFCASSPVGGDTEAFFGQGTRLTVV.

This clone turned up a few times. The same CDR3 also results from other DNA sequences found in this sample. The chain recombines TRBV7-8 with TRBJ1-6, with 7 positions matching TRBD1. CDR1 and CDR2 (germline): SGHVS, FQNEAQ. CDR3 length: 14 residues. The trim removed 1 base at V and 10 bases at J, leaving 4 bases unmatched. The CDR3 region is CASSLGQGGSPLHF. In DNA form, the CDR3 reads TGTGCCAGCAGCTTAGGACAGGGTGGATCACCCCTCCACTTT.

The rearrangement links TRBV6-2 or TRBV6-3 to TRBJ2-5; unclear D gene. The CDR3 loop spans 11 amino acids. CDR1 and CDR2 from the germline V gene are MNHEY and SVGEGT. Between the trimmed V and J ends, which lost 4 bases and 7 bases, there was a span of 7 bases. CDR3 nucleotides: TGTGCCAGCAGTTTGGAGCTGACCCAGTACTTC. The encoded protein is CASSLELTQYF.

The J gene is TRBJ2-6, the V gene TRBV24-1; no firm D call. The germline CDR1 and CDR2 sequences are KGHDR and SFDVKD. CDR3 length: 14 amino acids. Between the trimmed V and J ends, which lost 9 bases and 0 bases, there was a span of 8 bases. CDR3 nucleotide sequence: TGTGCCACCGCCCCAGGCTCTGGGGCCAACGTCCTGACTTTC. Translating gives CATAPGSGANVLTF.

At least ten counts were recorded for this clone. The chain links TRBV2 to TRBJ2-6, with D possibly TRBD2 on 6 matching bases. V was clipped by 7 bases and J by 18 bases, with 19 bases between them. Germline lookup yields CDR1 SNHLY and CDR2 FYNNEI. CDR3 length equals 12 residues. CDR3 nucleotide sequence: TGTGCCAGCACGAGTTCGGGGGATCTGTCGACTTTC. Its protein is CASTSSGDLSTF.

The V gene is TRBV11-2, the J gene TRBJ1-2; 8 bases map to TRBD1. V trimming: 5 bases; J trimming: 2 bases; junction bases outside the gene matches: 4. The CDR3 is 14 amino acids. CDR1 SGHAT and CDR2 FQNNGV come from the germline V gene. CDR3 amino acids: CASSPRQGNYGYTF. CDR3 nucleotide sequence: TGTGCCAGCAGCCCTCGACAGGGGAACTATGGCTACACCTTC. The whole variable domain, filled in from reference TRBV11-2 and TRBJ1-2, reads EAGVAQSPRYKIIEKRQSVAFWCNPISGHATLYWYQQILGQGPKLLIQFQNNGVVDDSQLPKDRFSAERLKGVDSTLKIQPAKLEDSAVYLCASSPRQGNYGYTFGSGTRLTVV.

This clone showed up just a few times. The CDR3: CASSLGRRGLMGETQYF. In nucleotides, the CDR3 is TGTGCCAGCAGTTTGGGGCGCCGGGGGTTGATGGGAGAGACCCAGTACTTC. This chain joins TRBV27 and TRBJ2-5; D might be TRBD2 (6 bases). Germline CDR1 reads MNHEY; CDR2 reads SMNVEV (reference sequence). V lost 3 bases, J lost 4 bases, and 21 bases lay in between. This CDR3 spans 17 amino acids.

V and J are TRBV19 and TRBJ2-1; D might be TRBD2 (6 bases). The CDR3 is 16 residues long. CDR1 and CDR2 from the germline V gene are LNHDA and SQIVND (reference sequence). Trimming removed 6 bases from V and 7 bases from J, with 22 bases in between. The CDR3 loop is CASRSSGTLNRNEQFF. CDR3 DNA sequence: TGTGCCAGTAGATCTTCCGGGACTCTAAACCGGAATGAGCAGTTCTTC.